This TCR beta chain was captured by sequencing in a study of blood T cells in healthy people across ages. Findings of the study overall: Samples with more naive T cells showed higher observed beta diversity.

This clonotype has a handful of counts. Its antigen is still unknown. The authors isolated at least 6 million PBMCs per sample. The second PCR ran roughly 7 to 12 cycles with a sample-barcoded 5' primer and J-beta primers. Each CDR3 protein gets one entry after TCRdb re-called the 5' RACE reads with MiXCR. This sample yields fewer than 800,000 distinct CDR3 sequences, of which around 48% are seen a single time; roughly 30% belongs to the top ten. Trimming cost V 2 bases and J 4 bases; bases outside gene matches: 5. CDR3 length: 16 amino acids. The source of this sequence is a woman in her fifties or sixties in good health. This chain links TRBV12-3 or TRBV12-4 with TRBJ2-1, with 10 bases matching TRBD2. Sequencing was performed on blood. CDR3 residues: CASSLRGTSAYNEQFF. CDR3 DNA sequence: TGTGCCAGCAGTTTAAGGGGGACTAGCGCGTACAATGAGCAGTTCTTC.